This T cell receptor beta chain appears in the sequencing data of a study of blood T cell repertoires in COVID-19. About the research overall: Sites in the United States, Italy and Spain provided acute and convalescent COVID-19 samples. T cells, B-cell-depleted T cells, or PBMCs provided the cDNA or gDNA that served as material.

Germline lookup yields CDR1 SEHNR and CDR2 FQNEAQ (reference sequence). The V and J ends lost 3 bases and 0 bases, in that order; junction bases with no gene match: 6. This CDR3 is built from 17 residues. As processed by the authors: Estimates of nucleated cell counts were drawn from the amplification of reference gene primers. Assay: immunoSEQ multiplex PCR; the TCRdb copy retains only in-frame clones and omits some. Clone size and the V and J calls come from that table; the DNA yielded D and trimming. The sample comprises a few hundred thousand clones, approximately 83% of which are singletons, and about 2.2% rests with the top ten.

The receptor's source is a woman under 40 who had recovered from COVID-19. The source material was peripheral blood. V and J are TRBV7-9 and TRBJ2-2, with 8 positions matching TRBD2. CDR3 DNA sequence: TGTGCCAGCAGCTTCCTCAGCGGGGGTGCGAACACCGGGGAGCTGTTTTTT. As protein: CASSFLSGGANTGELFF.